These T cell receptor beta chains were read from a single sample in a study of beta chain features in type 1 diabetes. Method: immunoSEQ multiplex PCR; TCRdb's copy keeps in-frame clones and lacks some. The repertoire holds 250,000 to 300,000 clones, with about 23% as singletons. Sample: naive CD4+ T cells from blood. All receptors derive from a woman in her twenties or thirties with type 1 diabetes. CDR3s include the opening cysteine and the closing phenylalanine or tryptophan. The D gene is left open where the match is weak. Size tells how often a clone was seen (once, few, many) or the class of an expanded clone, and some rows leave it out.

TGCGCCAGCAGCTTGGAATTCCACTCTGGGGCCAACGTCCTGACTTTC,CASSLEFHSGANVLTF,few,TRBV5-1,NA,TRBJ2-6
TGTGCCAGCTCGCCTAGCAAGGACGAGCAGTACTTC,CASSPSKDEQYF,NA,TRBV6-6,NA,TRBJ2-7
TGTGCCAGCAGCTTGGCCGGGACCTACGAGCAGTACTTC,CASSLAGTYEQYF,NA,TRBV5-4,NA,TRBJ2-7
TGCGCCAGCAGCTTGGCCGGAGCGACCGGGGAGCTGTTTTTT,CASSLAGATGELFF,NA,TRBV5-1,NA,TRBJ2-2
TGTGCCAGTAGTATAGTGGAACGGCGGGAGACCCAGTACTTC,CASSIVERRETQYF,NA,TRBV19,NA,TRBJ2-5
TGTGCCTGGTCTAGATTCGATGAGCAGTTCTTC,CAWSRFDEQFF,few,TRBV30,NA,TRBJ2-1
TGCGCCAGCAGCCTTCTCTTTGGCGCAGGGGGCAATCATGGCTACACCTTC,CASSLLFGAGGNHGYTF,few,TRBV4-1,TRBD1,TRBJ1-2
TGTGCCAGTAAAGTCCGGGAGCTCGGCGGGGAGCTGTTTTTT,CASKVRELGGELFF,NA,TRBV25-1,NA,TRBJ2-2
TGTGCCAGCAGTGTTTACAGGGACACCGGGGAGCTGTTTTTT,CASSVYRDTGELFF,few,TRBV25-1,NA,TRBJ2-2
TGTGCCAGCAGCTGGGGACTGAACACCGGGGAGCTGTTTTTT,CASSWGLNTGELFF,few,TRBV7-2,NA,TRBJ2-2
TGCAGCGTGGGGAGGGAGGCGTCCGGGGAGCTGTTTTTT,CSVGREASGELFF,NA,TRBV29-1,TRBD2,TRBJ2-2
TGTGCCAGTAACCTTTTCTCCGGCACTGAAGCTTTCTTT,CASNLFSGTEAFF,NA,TRBV19,NA,TRBJ1-1
TGTGCCAGCAGCCCGGGACTAGCGGTATACAATGAGCAGTTCTTC,CASSPGLAVYNEQFF,few,TRBV9,TRBD2,TRBJ2-1
TGCAGCGTCGTAACTGATCAAGAGACCCAGTACTTC,CSVVTDQETQYF,few,TRBV29-1,NA,TRBJ2-5
TGTGCCAGCAGCCAAGATCCCCTAGCCCCGGAGACCCAGTACTTC,CASSQDPLAPETQYF,NA,TRBV4-2,NA,TRBJ2-5
TGTGCCAGCAGCGGGGACAGCTGGACTGAAGCTTTCTTT,CASSGDSWTEAFF,few,TRBV9,TRBD1,TRBJ1-1
TGCGCCAGCAGCGCGACAGGGATGCAAGGCAATCAGCCCCAGCATTTT,CASSATGMQGNQPQHF,NA,TRBV5-1,TRBD1,TRBJ1-5
TGTGCCAGCAGCAAAGGTGGCAGATCGGAGCAGTACTTC,CASSKGGRSEQYF,few,TRBV21-1,NA,TRBJ2-7
TGTGCCAGCAGCGTAGCTCTCTCTGGGGCCAACGTCCTGACTTTC,CASSVALSGANVLTF,few,TRBV9,NA,TRBJ2-6
TGTGCCACCAGCAGCGTAGGCCGGGGATATGGCTACACCTTC,CATSSVGRGYGYTF,few,TRBV15,NA,TRBJ1-2
TGTGCCAGCAGCGCCGGGACTAGCGGGAGGCAGCAGTATTTT,CASSAGTSGRQQYF,NA,TRBV9,TRBD2,TRBJ2-3
TGTGCCAGTAGTCCGTGGACAGGGGTGGACTACACCTTC,CASSPWTGVDYTF,NA,TRBV19,TRBD1,TRBJ1-2
TGCAGCGTTGGCCAGGGGAGGAACACTGAAGCTTTCTTT,CSVGQGRNTEAFF,NA,TRBV29-1,NA,TRBJ1-1
TGCAGCGCGATGGGGGCTCCCAATCAGCCCCAGCATTTT,CSAMGAPNQPQHF,few,TRBV29-1,NA,TRBJ1-5
TGTGCCAGCAGCCAAGATATTGGGCGGGTCTACTTC,CASSQDIGRVYF,few,TRBV4-2,NA,TRBJ2-7
TGTGCCAGCAGCGTCGGACTCGGGACAGCTAATGAAAAACTGTTTTTT,CASSVGLGTANEKLFF,NA,TRBV9,TRBD1,TRBJ1-4
TGTGCCACCAGCAGAGGACTAGCGGGGAACGAGTACTTC,CATSRGLAGNEYF,NA,TRBV15,TRBD2,TRBJ2-5
TGTGCCAGCAGTGGGGGGACAGGGGATATCGGCTACACCTTC,CASSGGTGDIGYTF,NA,TRBV2,TRBD1,TRBJ1-2
TGCAGCGGCGGATCGGGGAACACTGAAGCTTTCTTT,CSGGSGNTEAFF,few,TRBV29-1,NA,TRBJ1-1
TGTGCCAGCAGTTACGGTGGGAGGCGCGAGCAGTACTTC,CASSYGGRREQYF,few,TRBV6-5,NA,TRBJ2-7
TGTGCCAGTAGTAGGACAGGGGTAGGGCAGCCCCAGCATTTT,CASSRTGVGQPQHF,few,TRBV19,TRBD1,TRBJ1-5
TGTGCCAGCAGCGATCGACAGGGGGGGAACACTGAAGCTTTCTTT,CASSDRQGGNTEAFF,NA,TRBV5-4,TRBD1,TRBJ1-1
TGTGCCAGCAGCTTCGGGAGGGCCTCCAACAATGAGCAGTTCTTC,CASSFGRASNNEQFF,few,TRBV7-9,TRBD2,TRBJ2-1
TGTGCCAGCAGCTTAAGACTAGCGGGAGGGACTAGCACAGATACGCAGTATTTT,CASSLRLAGGTSTDTQYF,NA,TRBV13,TRBD2,TRBJ2-3
TGCGCCAGCAGCCACCTACCGCCGGGACTAGGAGGGACCGGGGAGCTGTTTTTT,CASSHLPPGLGGTGELFF,NA,TRBV4-1,TRBD2,TRBJ2-2
TGTGCCAGCAGGGAATTAAGTGGAGTGCGGGGTGAGCAGTTCTTC,CASRELSGVRGEQFF,few,TRBV6-1,NA,TRBJ2-1
TGTGCCAGCAGCGCCGGGTCCCACTCGAGCTATGGCTACACCTTC,CASSAGSHSSYGYTF,NA,TRBV25-1,NA,TRBJ1-2
TGTGCCAGCGGAGGGTTCAGTGGCTACACCTTC,CASGGFSGYTF,NA,TRBV28,NA,TRBJ1-2
TGTGCCAGCAGTTTGCGTCCGCAAGATACGCAGTATTTT,CASSLRPQDTQYF,few,TRBV27,NA,TRBJ2-3
TGTGCCACCAGCAGAGGTACAGGGGATCTCGGCGAGCAGTACTTC,CATSRGTGDLGEQYF,few,TRBV15,TRBD1,TRBJ2-7